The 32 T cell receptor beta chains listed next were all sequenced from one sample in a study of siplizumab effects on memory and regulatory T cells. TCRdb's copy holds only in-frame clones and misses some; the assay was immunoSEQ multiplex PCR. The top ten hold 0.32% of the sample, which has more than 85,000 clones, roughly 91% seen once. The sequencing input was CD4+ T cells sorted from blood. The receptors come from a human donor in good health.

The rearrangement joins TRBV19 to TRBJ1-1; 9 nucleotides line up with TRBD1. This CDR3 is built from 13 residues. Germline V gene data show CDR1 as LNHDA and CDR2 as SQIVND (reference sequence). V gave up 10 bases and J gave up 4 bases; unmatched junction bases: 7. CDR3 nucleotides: TGTGCCACCAAACAGGGGGCGGGCACTGAAGCTTTCTTT. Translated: CATKQGAGTEAFF.

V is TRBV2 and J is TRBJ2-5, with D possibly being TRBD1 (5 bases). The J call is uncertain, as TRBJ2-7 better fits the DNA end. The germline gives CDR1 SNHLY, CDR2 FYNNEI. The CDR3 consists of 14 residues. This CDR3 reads CASSAQGFVYEQYF. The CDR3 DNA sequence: TGTGCCAGCAGTGCGCAGGGCTTCGTTTACGAGCAGTACTTC.

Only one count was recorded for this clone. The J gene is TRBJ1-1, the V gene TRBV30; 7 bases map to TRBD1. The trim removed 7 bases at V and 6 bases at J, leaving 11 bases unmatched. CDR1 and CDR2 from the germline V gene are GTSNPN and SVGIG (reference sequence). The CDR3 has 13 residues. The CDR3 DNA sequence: TGTGCCTTTACACCTACAGGGGTCTCTGAAGCTTTCTTT. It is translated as CAFTPTGVSEAFF.

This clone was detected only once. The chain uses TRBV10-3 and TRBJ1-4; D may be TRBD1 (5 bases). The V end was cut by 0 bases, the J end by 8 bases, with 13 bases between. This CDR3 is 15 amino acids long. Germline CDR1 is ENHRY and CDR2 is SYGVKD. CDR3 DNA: TGTGCCATCAGTGAGTCGGGGGTTATGGAGGAAAAACTGTTTTTT. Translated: CAISESGVMEEKLFF.

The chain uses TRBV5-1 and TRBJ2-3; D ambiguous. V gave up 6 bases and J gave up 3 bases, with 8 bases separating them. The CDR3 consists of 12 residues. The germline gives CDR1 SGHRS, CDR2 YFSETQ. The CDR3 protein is CASISETDTQYF. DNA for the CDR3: TGCGCCAGCATTTCTGAGACAGATACGCAGTATTTT.

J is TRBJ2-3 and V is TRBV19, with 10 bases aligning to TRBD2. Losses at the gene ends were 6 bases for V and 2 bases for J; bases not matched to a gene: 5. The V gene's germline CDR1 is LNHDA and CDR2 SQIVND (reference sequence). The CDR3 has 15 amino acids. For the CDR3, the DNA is TGTGCCAGTAGGGGGGGACTAGCGCTCACAGATACGCAGTATTTT. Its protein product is CASRGGLALTDTQYF.

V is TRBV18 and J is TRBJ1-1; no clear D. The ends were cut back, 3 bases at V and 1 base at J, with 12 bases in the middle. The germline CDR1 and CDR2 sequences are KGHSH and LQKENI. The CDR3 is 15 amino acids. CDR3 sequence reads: CASSPQRLGNTEAFF. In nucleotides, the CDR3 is TGTGCCAGCTCACCCCAAAGGCTAGGGAACACTGAAGCTTTCTTT.

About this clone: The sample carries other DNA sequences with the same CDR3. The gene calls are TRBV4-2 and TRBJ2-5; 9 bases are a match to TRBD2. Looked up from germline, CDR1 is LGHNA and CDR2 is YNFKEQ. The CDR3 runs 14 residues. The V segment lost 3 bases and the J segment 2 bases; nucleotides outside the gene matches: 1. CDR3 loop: CASSQTSGQETQYF. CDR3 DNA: TGTGCCAGCAGCCAGACTAGCGGACAAGAGACCCAGTACTTC.

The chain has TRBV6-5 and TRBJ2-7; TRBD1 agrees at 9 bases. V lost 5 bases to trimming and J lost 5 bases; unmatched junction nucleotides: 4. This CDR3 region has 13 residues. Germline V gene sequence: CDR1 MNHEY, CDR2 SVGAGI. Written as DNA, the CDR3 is TGTGCCAGCAGTCGGACAGGGGCCCACGAGCAGTACTTC. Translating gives CASSRTGAHEQYF.

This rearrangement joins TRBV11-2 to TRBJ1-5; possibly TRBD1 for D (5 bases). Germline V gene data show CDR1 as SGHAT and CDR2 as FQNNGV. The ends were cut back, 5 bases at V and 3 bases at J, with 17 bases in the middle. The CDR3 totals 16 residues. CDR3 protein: CASSPGFGAPNQPQHF. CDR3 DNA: TGTGCCAGCAGCCCCGGATTTGGGGCACCCAATCAGCCCCAGCATTTT. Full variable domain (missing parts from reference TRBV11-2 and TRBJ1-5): EAGVAQSPRYKIIEKRQSVAFWCNPISGHATLYWYQQILGQGPKLLIQFQNNGVVDDSQLPKDRFSAERLKGVDSTLKIQPAKLEDSAVYLCASSPGFGAPNQPQHFGDGTRLSIL.

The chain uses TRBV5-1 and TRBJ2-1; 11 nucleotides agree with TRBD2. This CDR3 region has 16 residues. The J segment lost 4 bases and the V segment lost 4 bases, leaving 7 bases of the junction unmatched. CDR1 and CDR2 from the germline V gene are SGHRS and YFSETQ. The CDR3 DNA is TGCGCCAGCAGCCTGTCGACTAGCGGGGTGTACAATGAGCAGTTCTTC. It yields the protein CASSLSTSGVYNEQFF.

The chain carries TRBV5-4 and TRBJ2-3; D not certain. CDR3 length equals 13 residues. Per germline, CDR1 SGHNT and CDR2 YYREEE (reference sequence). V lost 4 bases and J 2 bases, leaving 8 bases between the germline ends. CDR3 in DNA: TGTGCCAGCAGCACCTTACTCACAGATACGCAGTATTTT. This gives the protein CASSTLLTDTQYF.

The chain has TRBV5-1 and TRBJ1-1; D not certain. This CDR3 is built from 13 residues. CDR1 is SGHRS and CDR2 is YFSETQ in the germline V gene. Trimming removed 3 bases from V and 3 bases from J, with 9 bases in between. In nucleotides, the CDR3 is TGCGCCAGCAGCTCAGACGTGTACACTGAAGCTTTCTTT. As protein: CASSSDVYTEAFF.

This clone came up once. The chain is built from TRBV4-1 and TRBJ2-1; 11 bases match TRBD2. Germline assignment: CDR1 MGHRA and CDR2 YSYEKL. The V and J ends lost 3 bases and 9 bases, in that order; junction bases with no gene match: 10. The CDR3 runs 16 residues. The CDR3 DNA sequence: TGCGCCAGCAGCCAGGACTCCGGGACTAGCGGCGTTGAGCAGTTCTTC. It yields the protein CASSQDSGTSGVEQFF.

CDR3 DNA sequence: TGTGCCAGCAGCCTACACAAGAACTATGGCTACACCTTC. Encoded protein: CASSLHKNYGYTF. The V gene is TRBV27, the J gene TRBJ1-2; no clear D. V was clipped by 6 bases and J by 2 bases, with 10 bases between them. The germline V gene encodes CDR1 MNHEY and CDR2 SMNVEV (reference sequence). The CDR3 loop spans 13 amino acids.

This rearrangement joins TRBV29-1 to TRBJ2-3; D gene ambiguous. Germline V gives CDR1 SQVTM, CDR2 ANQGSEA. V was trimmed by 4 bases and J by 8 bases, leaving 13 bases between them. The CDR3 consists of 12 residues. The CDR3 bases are TGCAGCGTTGTTTTTAGCTTGGGTACGCAGTATTTT. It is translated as CSVVFSLGTQYF.

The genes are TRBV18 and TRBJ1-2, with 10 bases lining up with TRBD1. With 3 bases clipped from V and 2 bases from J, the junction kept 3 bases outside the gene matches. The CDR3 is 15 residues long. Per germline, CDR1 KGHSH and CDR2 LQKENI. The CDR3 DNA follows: TGTGCCAGCTCACCTGGGACAGGGGACAACTATGGCTACACCTTC. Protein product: CASSPGTGDNYGYTF.

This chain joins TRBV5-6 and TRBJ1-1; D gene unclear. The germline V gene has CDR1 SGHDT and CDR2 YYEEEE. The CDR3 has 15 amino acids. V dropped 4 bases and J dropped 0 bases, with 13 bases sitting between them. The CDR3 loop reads CASSAVASMNTEAFF. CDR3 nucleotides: TGTGCCAGCAGCGCGGTAGCGTCGATGAACACTGAAGCTTTCTTT.

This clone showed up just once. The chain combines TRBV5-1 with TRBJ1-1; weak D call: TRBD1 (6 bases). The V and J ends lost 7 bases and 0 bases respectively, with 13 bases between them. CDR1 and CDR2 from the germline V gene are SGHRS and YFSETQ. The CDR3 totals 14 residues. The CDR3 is CASRPGTLNTEAFF. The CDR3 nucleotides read TGCGCCAGCCGCCCTGGGACACTGAACACTGAAGCTTTCTTT. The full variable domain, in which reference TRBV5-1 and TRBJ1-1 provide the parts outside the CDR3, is KAGVTQTPRYLIKTRGQQVTLSCSPISGHRSVSWYQQTPGQGLQFLFEYFSETQRNKGNFPGRFSGRQFSNSRSEMNVSTLELGDSALYLCASRPGTLNTEAFFGQGTRLTVV.

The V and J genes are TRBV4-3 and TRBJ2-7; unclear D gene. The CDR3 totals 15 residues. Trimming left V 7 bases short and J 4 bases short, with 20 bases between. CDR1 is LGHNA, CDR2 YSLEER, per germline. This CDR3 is CASTLGVGVNYEQYF. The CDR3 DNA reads TGCGCCAGCACCCTAGGCGTGGGCGTCAATTACGAGCAGTACTTC.

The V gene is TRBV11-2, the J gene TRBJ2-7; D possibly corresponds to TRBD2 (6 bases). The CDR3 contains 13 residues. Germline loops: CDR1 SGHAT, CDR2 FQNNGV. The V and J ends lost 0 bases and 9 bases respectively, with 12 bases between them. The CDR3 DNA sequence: TGTGCCAGCAGCTTAGATCATATCGGGGGGCAGTACTTC. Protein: CASSLDHIGGQYF.

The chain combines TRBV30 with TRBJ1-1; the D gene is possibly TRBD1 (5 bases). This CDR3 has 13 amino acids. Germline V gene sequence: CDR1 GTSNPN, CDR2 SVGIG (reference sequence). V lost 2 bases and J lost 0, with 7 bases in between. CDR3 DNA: TGTGCCTGGAGTTTGACAGTGAACACTGAAGCTTTCTTT. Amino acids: CAWSLTVNTEAFF.

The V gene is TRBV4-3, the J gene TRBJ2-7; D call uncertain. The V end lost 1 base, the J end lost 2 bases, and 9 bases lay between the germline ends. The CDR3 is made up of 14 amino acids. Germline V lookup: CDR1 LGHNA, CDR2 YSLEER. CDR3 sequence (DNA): TGCGCCAGCAGCCAAGTTACCGGAGCCTACGAGCAGTACTTC. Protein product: CASSQVTGAYEQYF.

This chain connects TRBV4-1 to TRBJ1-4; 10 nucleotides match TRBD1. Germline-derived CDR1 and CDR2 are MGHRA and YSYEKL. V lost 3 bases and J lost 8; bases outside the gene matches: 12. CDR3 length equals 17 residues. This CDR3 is CASSHPRDRGSGEKLFF. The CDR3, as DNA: TGCGCCAGCAGCCATCCCCGGGACAGGGGTTCAGGGGAAAAACTGTTTTTT.

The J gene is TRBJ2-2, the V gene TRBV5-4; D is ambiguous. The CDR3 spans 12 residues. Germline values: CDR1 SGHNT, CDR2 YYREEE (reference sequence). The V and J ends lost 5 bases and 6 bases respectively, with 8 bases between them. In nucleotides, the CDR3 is TGTGCCAGCAGTTTATATCCCGGGGAGCTGTTTTTT. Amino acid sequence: CASSLYPGELFF.

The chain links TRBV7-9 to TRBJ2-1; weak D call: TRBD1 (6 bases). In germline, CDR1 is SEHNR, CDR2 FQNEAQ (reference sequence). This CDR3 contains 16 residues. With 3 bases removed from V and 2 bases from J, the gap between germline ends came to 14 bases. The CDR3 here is CASSFLTGTAYNEQFF. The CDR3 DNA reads TGTGCCAGCAGCTTTTTAACAGGGACCGCCTACAATGAGCAGTTCTTC. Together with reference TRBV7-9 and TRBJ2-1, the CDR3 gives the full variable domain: DTGVSQNPRHKITKRGQNVTFRCDPISEHNRLYWYRQTLGQGPEFLTYFQNEAQLEKSRLLSDRFSAERPKGSFSTLEIQRTEQGDSAMYLCASSFLTGTAYNEQFFGPGTRLTVL.

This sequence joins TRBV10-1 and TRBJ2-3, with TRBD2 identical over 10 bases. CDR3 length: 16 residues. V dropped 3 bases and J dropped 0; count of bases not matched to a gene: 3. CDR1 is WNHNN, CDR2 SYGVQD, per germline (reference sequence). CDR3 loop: CASSDFSGGSTDTQYF. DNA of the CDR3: TGCGCCAGCAGTGATTTTAGCGGGGGGAGCACAGATACGCAGTATTTT.

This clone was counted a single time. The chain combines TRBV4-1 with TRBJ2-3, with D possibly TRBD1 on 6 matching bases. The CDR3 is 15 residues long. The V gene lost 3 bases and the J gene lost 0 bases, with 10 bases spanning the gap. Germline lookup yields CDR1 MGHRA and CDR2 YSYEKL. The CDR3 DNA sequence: TGCGCCAGCAGCCACGGACAGCGCAGCACAGATACGCAGTATTTT. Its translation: CASSHGQRSTDTQYF.

The CDR3 DNA sequence: TGTGCCAGCAGCTTAAGAGGGGGCGGACCTAGCACAGATACGCAGTATTTT. The encoded protein is CASSLRGGGPSTDTQYF. The J gene is TRBJ2-3, the V gene TRBV7-3, with 7 bases fitting TRBD1. The length of the CDR3 is 17 residues. With V trimmed by 1 base and J by 0 bases, 7 bases remained unmatched. Germline V gene sequence: CDR1 SGHTA, CDR2 FQGTGA.

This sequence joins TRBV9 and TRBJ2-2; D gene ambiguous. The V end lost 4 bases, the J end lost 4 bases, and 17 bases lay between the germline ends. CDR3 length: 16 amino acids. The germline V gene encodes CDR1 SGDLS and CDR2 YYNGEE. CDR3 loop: CASSPGPLGITGELFF. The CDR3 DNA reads TGTGCCAGCAGCCCCGGACCCCTAGGGATCACCGGGGAGCTGTTTTTT.

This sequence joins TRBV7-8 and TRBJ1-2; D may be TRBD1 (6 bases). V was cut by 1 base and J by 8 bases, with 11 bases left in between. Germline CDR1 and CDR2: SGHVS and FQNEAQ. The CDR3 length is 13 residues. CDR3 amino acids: CASSLVQGEGYTF. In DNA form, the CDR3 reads TGTGCCAGCAGCTTAGTACAGGGTGAGGGCTACACCTTC.

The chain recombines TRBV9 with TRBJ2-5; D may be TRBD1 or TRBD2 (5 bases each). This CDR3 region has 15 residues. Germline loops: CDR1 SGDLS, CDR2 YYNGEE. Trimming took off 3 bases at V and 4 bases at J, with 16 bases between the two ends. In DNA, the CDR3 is TGTGCCAGCAGCGCTGGGACCCCACCGGGAGAGACCCAGTACTTC. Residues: CASSAGTPPGETQYF.